A selection of T cell receptor beta chains follows, all from one sample in a study of OX40 agonist ivuxolimab in advanced cancers. Sequencing was performed with immunoSEQ multiplex PCR; in TCRdb, only in-frame clones are kept and a portion is missing. The repertoire includes around 62,000 clones, approximately 83% of them detected once, and around 4.5% sits in the top ten. The material sequenced was CD4+ or CD8+ T cells sorted from blood, taken in a trial of the OX40 agonist ivuxolimab. The receptor source for this set is an adult with an advanced solid tumor such as melanoma, head and neck, liver or kidney cancer. Both conserved end residues are trimmed from each CDR3. Clone size is given for some rows only: seen once, a few or many times, or a class if the clone is expanded.

length,size,V,J,CDR3
12,-,TRBV5-5,TRBJ1-1,ASSLRGRNTEAF
10,-,TRBV6-6,TRBJ1-2,ASSYPGGGYT
15,-,TRBV23-1,TRBJ2-3,ASRPAGLARSTDTQY
14,-,TRBV28,TRBJ1-3,ASRTLDRSSGNTIY
13,once,TRBV2,TRBJ1-5,ASSEFRAGTQPQH
13,-,TRBV7-2,TRBJ2-1,ASSIDAISYNEQF
11,-,TRBV6-5,TRBJ1-2,ASSPGGDYGYT
13,-,TRBV27,TRBJ1-2,ASRLSGTGGFGYT
11,-,TRBV10-3,TRBJ2-7,AIRRDRADEQY
15,once,TRBV9,TRBJ2-5,ASSVGRASGGTETQY
11,-,TRBV7-6,TRBJ2-5,ASSARQQETQY
14,few,TRBV2,TRBJ1-2,ASKLARTGGYYGYT
15,-,TRBV5-1,TRBJ2-5,ASSPGLAGGPKETQY
11,-,TRBV7-3,TRBJ1-1,ASSSERWTEAF
13,-,TRBV5-1,TRBJ2-7,ASSRGQGTSYEQY
14,-,TRBV6-6,TRBJ1-4,ASSYSGAGPNEKLF
12,many,TRBV11-2,TRBJ1-1,ASSLVSPQTEAF
9,-,TRBV6-6,TRBJ2-5,ASSYSETQY
13,-,TRBV5-5,TRBJ1-2,ASSQGDRGFYGYT
12,-,TRBV11-2,TRBJ1-2,ASSVGQGAYGYT
16,-,TRBV5-1,TRBJ2-6,ASSLEQGLMAGANVLT
11,-,TRBV2,TRBJ2-5,ASSAGFQETQY
12,-,TRBV6-6,TRBJ1-1,ASSYPPVNTEAF
12,-,TRBV28,TRBJ2-5,ASSSTGGQETQY
12,-,TRBV5-1,TRBJ1-1,ASSLDGTATEAF
12,-,TRBV2,TRBJ2-4,ASMAGEAKNIQY
16,once,TRBV18,TRBJ2-2,ASSPHAGGTEAAGELF
12,-,TRBV6-1,TRBJ2-3,ASSPHGHTDTQY
12,-,TRBV2,TRBJ1-1,ASSGDRAGTEAF
10,-,TRBV29-1,TRBJ2-7,SVDAGSYEQY
14,once,TRBV5-4,TRBJ1-1,ASSLGIYGENTEAF
14,-,TRBV7-8,TRBJ2-5,ASSPGLATFQETQY
10,once,TRBV29-1,TRBJ2-1,SASLAGDEQF
12,few,TRBV9,TRBJ1-1,ASSVVQGTTEAF
12,-,TRBV7-2,TRBJ1-3,ASSVQGFGNTIY
14,-,TRBV4-3,TRBJ2-5,ASSQTITGYQETQY
12,-,TRBV27,TRBJ1-1,ASSFGSLNTEAF
11,once,TRBV15,TRBJ1-2,ATSRVGGYGYT
13,-,TRBV2,TRBJ2-2,ASSPSAPRAGELF
12,-,TRBV28,TRBJ1-3,ASSGGGPGNTIY
11,-,TRBV15,TRBJ2-1,ATSFRPWDEQF
13,-,TRBV10-3,TRBJ2-2,AIRQGDSNTGELF
11,-,TRBV29-1,TRBJ1-5,SVALQGNQPQH
15,-,TRBV11-2,TRBJ1-3,ASSFPRGTSSGNTIY
13,-,TRBV19,TRBJ2-2,ASSGLAGNTGELF
12,-,TRBV2,TRBJ1-2,ASSGRTGKDGYT
10,-,TRBV6-5,TRBJ1-2,ASSDRYGGYT
11,-,TRBV19,TRBJ1-5,ASRLSFNQPQH
12,-,TRBV28,TRBJ1-1,ASSLYNQGSEAF
16,-,TRBV7-6,TRBJ2-3,ASSLWAETPVGTDTQY
12,-,TRBV10-3,TRBJ2-1,AISEGTAKNEQF
12,few,TRBV18,TRBJ1-1,ASSRDQGVTEAF
9,once,TRBV29-1,TRBJ1-4,SGGGNEKLF